Each of the 13 T cell receptor beta chains below was sequenced from the same sample in a study of T-cell memory formation after mild COVID-19. TCRdb itself ran the 5' RACE reads through MiXCR, one entry per CDR3 protein. The repertoire includes about 49,000 distinct CDR3 sequences, around 25% of them detected once, and 43% sits in the top ten. The sample consisted of PBMCs or a T cell subset sorted from them (not recorded which). The receptor source for this set is a man younger than 30 who had mild COVID-19 (a few samples of this study predate the infection). Cell type and time point are not known.

As DNA, the CDR3 is TGTGCCAGCACCTGGGCTAACTATGGCTACACCTTC. This gives the protein CASTWANYGYTF. The V and J genes are TRBV7-9 and TRBJ1-2; D not certain. This CDR3 has 12 residues. Between the trimmed V and J ends, which lost 7 bases and 0 bases, there was a span of 6 bases. Germline assignment: CDR1 SEHNR and CDR2 FQNEAQ (reference sequence).

The sample holds a few counts of this clonotype. This rearrangement joins TRBV4-3 to TRBJ2-2; tentative D call: TRBD2 (6 bases). The length of the CDR3 is 15 residues. Germline-derived CDR1 and CDR2 are LGHNA and YSLEER. V was clipped by 1 base and J by 6 bases, with 12 bases between them. CDR3 sequence reads: CASSQALKRAGELFF. The DNA for the CDR3 is TGCGCCAGCAGCCAAGCCCTGAAGCGGGCCGGGGAGCTGTTTTTT.

This clonotype was counted only a few times. CDR3 in amino acids: CASSPMGGDWNTGELFF. The DNA of the CDR3 is TGCGCCAGCAGCCCCATGGGGGGGGACTGGAACACCGGGGAGCTGTTTTTT. This chain joins TRBV5-1 and TRBJ2-2; 7 bases match TRBD2. The CDR3 runs to 17 residues. Germline V gene sequence: CDR1 SGHRS, CDR2 YFSETQ. J lost 1 base, V lost 4 bases, and 10 bases had no gene match.

This clonotype was found many times. V and J are TRBV7-8 and TRBJ2-3, with unresolved D. Germline CDR1 is SGHVS and CDR2 is FQNEAQ. The length of the CDR3 is 11 residues. Deletions cut 6 bases from V and 5 bases from J, with 6 bases between. For the CDR3, the DNA is TGTGCCAGCAGTCAAGGAGATACGCAGTATTTT. Translation gives CASSQGDTQYF.

This clonotype was observed a handful of times. CDR3 region: CATHSYNEQFF. The CDR3 DNA follows: TGTGCTACCCACTCCTACAATGAGCAGTTCTTC. The chain is built from TRBV5-4 and TRBJ2-1; D unclear. Germline values: CDR1 SGHNT, CDR2 YYREEE (reference sequence). This CDR3 contains 11 residues.

This chain links TRBV7-9 with TRBJ1-1; D perhaps matches TRBD1 (6 bases). V was clipped by 2 bases and J by 4 bases, with 17 bases between them. CDR3 length equals 16 residues. CDR1 and CDR2 (germline): SEHNR, FQNEAQ (reference sequence). CDR3 sequence: CASSLLRTTGITEAFF. As DNA, the CDR3 is TGTGCCAGCAGCTTATTACGGACAACAGGGATCACTGAAGCTTTCTTT.

In its sample, this clonotype was seen a few times. This chain links TRBV15 with TRBJ2-3, with unresolved D. The CDR3 runs 13 residues. Trimming left V 0 bases short and J 8 bases short, with 9 bases between. From germline, CDR1 is LNHNV and CDR2 YYDKDF (reference sequence). The CDR3 sequence: CATSREARSTQYF. The CDR3 nucleotides are TGTGCCACCAGCAGAGAAGCTAGGTCTACGCAGTATTTT. The variable domain in full, with the rest retrieved from reference TRBV15 and TRBJ2-3, is DAMVIQNPRYQVTQFGKPVTLSCSQTLNHNVMYWYQQKSSQAPKLLFHYYDKDFNNEADTPDNFQSRRPNTSFCFLDIRSPGLGDTAMYLCATSREARSTQYFGPGTRLTVL.

The genes are TRBV5-1 and TRBJ2-1; TRBD2 agrees at 12 bases. Trimming removed 4 bases from V and 5 bases from J; junction bases left unmatched: 4. The length of the CDR3 is 15 residues. Per the germline V gene, CDR1 is SGHRS and CDR2 is YFSETQ. The CDR3 here is CASSQGLAGNNEQFF. CDR3 DNA sequence: TGCGCCAGCAGCCAAGGACTAGCGGGGAACAATGAGCAGTTCTTC. The variable domain in full, completed from reference TRBV5-1 and TRBJ2-1, reads KAGVTQTPRYLIKTRGQQVTLSCSPISGHRSVSWYQQTPGQGLQFLFEYFSETQRNKGNFPGRFSGRQFSNSRSEMNVSTLELGDSALYLCASSQGLAGNNEQFFGPGTRLTVL.

This clonotype was found once. V is TRBV5-1 and J is TRBJ2-1; D is unclear. The CDR3 is 15 amino acids. Trimming took 0 bases from V and 5 from J, leaving 12 bases between them. The germline CDR1 and CDR2 sequences are SGHRS and YFSETQ. The CDR3 loop is CASSLAVLTNNEQFF. CDR3 coding DNA: TGCGCCAGCAGCTTGGCAGTCCTAACAAACAATGAGCAGTTCTTC. Full variable domain (rest looked up from reference TRBV5-1 and TRBJ2-1): KAGVTQTPRYLIKTRGQQVTLSCSPISGHRSVSWYQQTPGQGLQFLFEYFSETQRNKGNFPGRFSGRQFSNSRSEMNVSTLELGDSALYLCASSLAVLTNNEQFFGPGTRLTVL.

The table lists this clonotype with a few counts. This sequence joins TRBV20-1 and TRBJ1-5; 7 bases are a match to TRBD1. V shed 6 bases and J 6 bases; nucleotides not matched to a gene: 11. Germline loops: CDR1 DFQATT, CDR2 SNEGSKA (reference sequence). The length of the CDR3 is 14 residues. In nucleotides, the CDR3 is TGCAGTGCCACCTCAGGGGGAGAGAGTCAGCCCCAGCATTTT. It is translated as CSATSGGESQPQHF.

This clonotype has a handful of counts. This rearrangement joins TRBV12-3 or TRBV12-4 to TRBJ2-2; 9 nucleotides align to TRBD2. The V segment lost 3 bases and the J segment 6 bases; nucleotides outside the gene matches: 2. CDR3 size: 14 residues. CDR3 amino acids: CASSFLAGPGELFF. CDR3 sequence (DNA): TGTGCCAGCAGTTTTCTAGCGGGACCCGGGGAGCTGTTTTTT.

A few counts support this clonotype. This sequence joins TRBV11-2 and TRBJ2-7, with TRBD1 matching over 7 bases. From germline, CDR1 is SGHAT and CDR2 FQNNGV. The CDR3 has 14 amino acids. Trimming removed 5 bases from V and 4 bases from J; junction bases left unmatched: 8. CDR3 in DNA: TGTGCCAGCAGCCCACGGGACAGCATTTACGAGCAGTACGTC. This gives the protein CASSPRDSIYEQYV.

The gene calls are TRBV12-3 or TRBV12-4 and TRBJ2-7; D ambiguous. The CDR3 covers 14 residues. Trimming stripped 1 base from V and 2 bases from J, with 9 bases between. The CDR3 sequence is CASSLEDAPYEQYF. The CDR3 nucleotides are TGTGCCAGCAGTTTAGAGGACGCCCCCTACGAGCAGTACTTC.